This T cell receptor beta chain was identified during a study of human T cells and chemical hapten exposure. Background on the study: Skin on the upper inner arm, about 2 cm by about 2 cm in size, was sensitized with 2% DPC. Overall study findings and caveats: Unchanged with DPC sensitization were TCRs above 1 in 1000 frequency.

The CDR3 contains 14 residues. From germline, CDR1 is SGHKS and CDR2 YYEKEE (reference sequence). V lost 2 bases, J lost 0 bases, and 5 bases lay in between. TCRdb fed the RACE reads into MiXCR, producing one record per CDR3 protein. The data contain just over 40,000 distinct CDR3 sequences, less than 3.5% of them singletons. Ten or more counts support this clonotype. Antigen: not known. The time point: patch test 2, 6 weeks after DPC sensitization. Treatment indicated: therapeutic diphenylcyclopropenone sensitization with weekly scalp DPC. This chain uses TRBV5-5 with TRBJ2-2; D unresolved. The TCR originated in a man aged 35 to 55 with alopecia areata. Some clones in this sample may be carry-over from other donors' samples. Sample: whole blood, taken in connection with sensitization to the hapten diphenylcyclopropenone (DPC). The CDR3 loop is CASSFTTNTGELFF. The CDR3 DNA is TGTGCCAGCAGCTTCACAACGAACACCGGGGAGCTGTTTTTT.